These T cell receptor beta chains were read from a single sample in a study of blood T cell repertoires in COVID-19. The repertoire was sequenced with immunoSEQ multiplex PCR; TCRdb's copy has only in-frame clones and lacks some. This sample has around 200,000 clones, with less than 90% found just once. Sequencing was performed on peripheral blood. The receptors were gathered from a man aged 35 to 55 with acute or convalescent COVID-19. CDR3s include the opening cysteine and the closing phenylalanine or tryptophan. The D gene is left open where the match is weak. Rows give clone size only sometimes, using once, few, many, or a class for an expanded clone.

v_gene	d_gene	j_gene	abundance	CDR3aa	CDR3nt
TRBV7-2	.	TRBJ2-1	.	CASSYQGSSYNEQFF	TGTGCCAGCAGCTATCAGGGAAGCTCCTACAATGAGCAGTTCTTC
TRBV2	TRBD2	TRBJ2-1	.	CASSEARRLAGLQFF	TGTGCCAGCAGTGAAGCGCGGAGACTAGCGGGGCTGCAGTTCTTC
TRBV4-3	.	TRBJ2-7	.	CASGLVPGHNAYEQYF	TGCGCCAGCGGCTTGGTACCGGGACACAACGCCTACGAGCAGTACTTC
TRBV5-6	TRBD2	TRBJ2-7	.	CASSAGLAGDYEQYF	TGTGCCAGCAGCGCGGGACTAGCGGGAGACTACGAGCAGTACTTC
TRBV9	.	TRBJ1-4	.	CASSALGGHNEKLFF	TGTGCCAGCAGCGCCTTAGGAGGTCATAATGAAAAACTGTTTTTT
TRBV27	TRBD2	TRBJ2-7	.	CASSPQRDGVYEQYF	TGTGCCAGCAGTCCCCAGCGGGACGGGGTTTACGAGCAGTACTTC
TRBV5-1	.	TRBJ2-7	few	CASSSLWYEQYF	TGCGCCAGCAGCTCCCTATGGTACGAGCAGTACTTC
TRBV7-9	.	TRBJ2-5	.	CASSTQGETQYF	TGTGCCAGCAGCACCCAGGGAGAGACCCAGTACTTC
TRBV10-3	.	TRBJ2-7	.	CAISGLPYEQYF	TGTGCCATCAGTGGACTACCCTACGAGCAGTACTTC
TRBV20-1	.	TRBJ2-1	.	CSASAPTFEQFF	TGCAGTGCTAGTGCCCCGACATTTGAGCAGTTCTTC
TRBV5-6	.	TRBJ2-2	.	CASTVPGNTGELFF	TGTGCCAGCACCGTCCCGGGAAACACCGGGGAGCTGTTTTTT
TRBV7-2	.	TRBJ2-4	.	CASSLHWRGIQYF	TGTGCCAGCAGCCTCCACTGGAGGGGCATTCAGTACTTC
TRBV5-1	.	TRBJ2-1	.	CASSLVRTGSANSIF	TGCGCCAGCAGCTTGGTTCGGACGGGATCGGCTAACTCGATCTTC
TRBV6-5	TRBD1	TRBJ1-3	.	CASSPGTVPNTIYF	TGTGCCAGCAGTCCCGGGACAGTGCCTAACACCATATATTTT
TRBV7-7	.	TRBJ2-1	.	CASSPELPPRGNEQFF	TGTGCTAGCAGCCCCGAGCTCCCGCCCCGGGGCAATGAGCAGTTCTTC
TRBV10-3	.	TRBJ1-2	once	CAISESTGHYGYTF	TGTGCCATCAGTGAGTCGACAGGACACTATGGCTACACCTTC
TRBV28	TRBD1	TRBJ1-3	.	CASIPGGAGGNTIYF	TGTGCCAGCATACCAGGGGGCGCGGGTGGAAACACCATATATTTT